This entry lists 29 T cell receptor beta chains sequenced from one sample in a study of spatial heterogeneity in lung cancer. Study-wide results and caveats: In tumors, expanded intratumoral alpha and beta TCR counts tracked mutation counts.

The antigens these receptors bind are not known. Each CDR3 protein gets one entry after TCRdb re-called the 5' RACE reads with MiXCR. Seen here are about 2,000 distinct CDR3 sequences, approximately 0.99% observed once, and the top ten hold 20% to 25%. Noted time point: sample taken at primary tumor resection. This sample comprised lung tumor tissue, obtained at surgery. Receptors originate from a male donor with early-stage non-small cell lung cancer.

Relative to its sample, this clonotype is medium-sized. V and J are TRBV6-6 and TRBJ1-1; D unresolved. This CDR3 region has 9 residues. Trimming removed 9 bases at V and 10 bases at J, with 9 bases between. From germline, CDR1 is MNHNY and CDR2 SVGAGI (reference sequence). CDR3 loop: CARATGAFF. CDR3 DNA sequence: TGTGCCAGGGCCACGGGAGCTTTCTTT.

This clonotype qualifies as medium-sized. This sequence joins TRBV24-1 and TRBJ1-1; TRBD1 matches at 7 bases. CDR3 length: 15 residues. J was trimmed by 1 base and V by 5 bases; bases with no gene match: 6. CDR1 is KGHDR and CDR2 is SFDVKD in the germline V gene. The CDR3 DNA reads as TGTGCCACCAGTGGTCCCGGGACAGCGAACACTGAAGCTTTCTTT. This gives the protein CATSGPGTANTEAFF.

This clonotype is termed medium-sized. V usage is TRBV9 and J usage is TRBJ2-3; 11 positions match TRBD2. V shed 4 bases, J shed 2 bases, and the junction held 6 bases outside the gene matches. The CDR3 runs 16 residues. CDR1 and CDR2 from the germline V gene are SGDLS and YYNGEE. CDR3 sequence reads: CASSPLAGGPTDTQYF. The CDR3 DNA reads TGTGCCAGCAGCCCCCTAGCGGGGGGCCCCACAGATACGCAGTATTTT.

This clonotype qualifies as medium-sized. This chain connects TRBV3-1 to TRBJ2-7; no firm D call. This CDR3 is 14 amino acids long. Trimming stripped 1 base from V and 3 bases from J, with 10 bases between. CDR1 and CDR2 from the germline V gene are LGHDT and YNNKEL (reference sequence). Here the CDR3 reads CASSQGRGSYEQYF. Written as DNA, the CDR3 is TGTGCCAGCAGCCAAGGGAGAGGAAGCTACGAGCAGTACTTC.

By sample fraction, this clonotype is medium-sized. The J gene is TRBJ2-3, the V gene TRBV29-1; D is undetermined. This CDR3 is built from 14 residues. The germline gives CDR1 SQVTM, CDR2 ANQGSEA. V dropped 6 bases and J dropped 7 bases, with 20 bases sitting between them. The CDR3 DNA reads TGCAGCGTAGCCGGGCCCCGAGGCAAAAATACGCAGTATTTT. This sequence encodes CSVAGPRGKNTQYF.

Relative to its sample, this clonotype is medium-sized. This chain's CDR3 is CASSQAYEQYF. CDR3 bases: TGTGCCAGCAGCCAAGCGTACGAGCAGTACTTC. J is TRBJ2-7 and V is TRBV3-1, with D hard to call. This CDR3 contains 11 residues. Germline CDR1 LGHDT, CDR2 YNNKEL (reference sequence). The germline V and J ends were trimmed by 1 base and 4 bases, with 2 bases remaining between them.

Within the sample, this clonotype is medium-sized (0.01 to 0.1%). The V call is TRBV6-5, the J call TRBJ1-2; 9 nucleotides line up with TRBD1. The junction had 7 bases not matched to a gene; V was cut back by 6 bases and J by 8 bases. The V gene's germline CDR1 is MNHEY and CDR2 SVGAGI. The CDR3 length is 13 residues. The CDR3 loop reads CASSPWTGEGYTF. CDR3 DNA sequence: TGTGCCAGCAGCCCGTGGACAGGGGAAGGCTACACCTTC.

This clonotype is termed medium-sized. The rearrangement uses TRBV7-8 and TRBJ2-1; D uncertain. Deletions cut 4 bases from V and 0 bases from J, with 13 bases between. The CDR3 totals 16 residues. Germline CDR1 is SGHVS and CDR2 is FQNEAQ. The CDR3: CASSSPQASSYNEQFF. The CDR3 DNA follows: TGTGCCAGCAGCTCCCCCCAGGCCAGCTCCTACAATGAGCAGTTCTTC.

This clonotype has at least ten counts. A much larger clone differs from this one at a single base, so this may be a read error. The chain has TRBV29-1 and TRBJ1-2, with TRBD1 matching over 7 bases. Per germline, CDR1 SQVTM and CDR2 ANQGSEA. The CDR3 sequence is 12 residues long. The CDR3 DNA sequence: TGCAGCGTTGAGCAGGGGGGTAATGGCGACACCTTC. Encoded protein: CSVEQGGNGDTF.

By share, this clonotype counts as medium-sized. This chain links TRBV3-1 with TRBJ2-1; the match to TRBD2 covers 12 bases. Germline-derived CDR1 and CDR2 are LGHDT and YNNKEL (reference sequence). The CDR3 runs to 17 residues. With 1 base clipped from V and 8 bases from J, the junction kept 9 bases outside the gene matches. The DNA for the CDR3 is TGTGCCAGCAGCCAAGTTTCTGGGACTAGCGGGTTCTATGAGCAGTTCTTC. Amino acids: CASSQVSGTSGFYEQFF.

This clonotype is deemed medium-sized. The V and J genes are TRBV20-1 and TRBJ2-1; D tentatively fits TRBD1 or TRBD2 (5 bases each). Germline CDR1 and CDR2: DFQATT and SNEGSKA (reference sequence). The germline V and J ends were trimmed by 0 bases and 10 bases, with 13 bases remaining between them. CDR3 size: 13 residues. The CDR3: CSARDQGPREQFF. The CDR3 DNA reads as TGCAGTGCTAGAGATCAGGGACCGAGAGAGCAGTTCTTC.

In its sample, this clonotype ranks as medium-sized. The V gene is TRBV7-3, the J gene TRBJ2-7; no clear D. In germline, CDR1 is SGHTA, CDR2 FQGTGA. The V gene lost 2 bases and the J gene lost 0 bases, with 5 bases spanning the gap. The CDR3 loop spans 13 amino acids. The CDR3 DNA follows: TGTGCCAGCAGCTTAGGAGTCTCCTACGAGCAGTACTTC. It encodes CASSLGVSYEQYF.

This clonotype is categorized as medium-sized. V gene TRBV28 combines with J gene TRBJ2-2, with 9 bases fitting TRBD2. Germline V gene data show CDR1 as MDHEN and CDR2 as SYDVKM. V dropped 2 bases and J dropped 7; count of bases not matched to a gene: 11. CDR3 length: 17 amino acids. CDR3 loop: CASSLASGERLGGELFF. The CDR3 region has the DNA TGTGCCAGCAGTTTAGCTAGCGGGGAAAGGCTCGGCGGGGAGCTGTTTTTT.

This clonotype rates as medium-sized. The rearrangement links TRBV5-1 to TRBJ1-1; D ambiguous. The CDR3 has 13 residues. The V gene lost 0 bases and the J gene lost 4 bases, with 7 bases spanning the gap. Germline V gene data show CDR1 as SGHRS and CDR2 as YFSETQ. The CDR3 loop is CASSLVAGTEAFF. The CDR3, as DNA: TGCGCCAGCAGCTTGGTAGCGGGCACTGAAGCTTTCTTT. Based on the CDR3 plus reference TRBV5-1 and TRBJ1-1, the full variable domain is KAGVTQTPRYLIKTRGQQVTLSCSPISGHRSVSWYQQTPGQGLQFLFEYFSETQRNKGNFPGRFSGRQFSNSRSEMNVSTLELGDSALYLCASSLVAGTEAFFGQGTRLTVV.

By frequency in the sample, this clonotype is medium-sized. The chain joins TRBV7-6 to TRBJ2-7; possible D gene TRBD2, 6 bases. Germline loops: CDR1 SGHVS, CDR2 FNYEAQ. The CDR3 length is 15 residues. With 1 base removed from V and 4 bases from J, the gap between germline ends came to 14 bases. CDR3 bases: TGTGCCAGCAGCTTAGAGGCGGGAATTATTTACGAGCAGTACTTC. It specifies CASSLEAGIIYEQYF.

This clonotype is judged medium-sized (0.01 to 0.1%). The V gene is TRBV6-6, the J gene TRBJ2-3; 7 nucleotides line up with TRBD2. Germline values: CDR1 MNHNY, CDR2 SVGAGI (reference sequence). The CDR3 runs 17 residues. V gave up 5 bases and J gave up 3 bases; unmatched junction bases: 14. In nucleotides, the CDR3 is TGTGCCAGCAGTCCCGTGAAATCTCGCGGGAGAACAGATACGCAGTATTTT. Encoded protein: CASSPVKSRGRTDTQYF.

In its sample, this clonotype ranks as medium-sized. The germline gene is not matched at one end of the junction; a read error may be the cause. The chain combines TRBV2 with TRBJ2-3; the match to TRBD2 covers 9 bases. The germline gives CDR1 SNHLY, CDR2 FYNNEI. The CDR3 consists of 15 residues. The CDR3 bases are TGTGCCAGGAGTGGAAGGGTAGCGGGAGTGGATACGCAGTATTTT. Amino acids: CARSGRVAGVDTQYF.

This clonotype is labeled medium-sized. The chain is built from TRBV19 and TRBJ2-4; 9 bases map to TRBD1. CDR3 length equals 16 residues. Losses at the gene ends were 4 bases for V and 3 bases for J; bases not matched to a gene: 7. CDR1 is LNHDA, CDR2 SQIVND, per germline (reference sequence). In DNA, the CDR3 is TGTGCCAGTAGTACGACAGGGGGTCGCGGCAAAAACATTCAGTACTTC. Protein: CASSTTGGRGKNIQYF. Variable domain in full (rest from reference TRBV19 and TRBJ2-4): DGGITQSPKYLFRKEGQNVTLSCEQNLNHDAMYWYRQDPGQGLRLIYYSQIVNDFQKGDIAEGYSVSREKKESFPLTVTSAQKNPTAFYLCASSTTGGRGKNIQYFGAGTRLSVL.

In its sample, this clonotype is medium-sized (0.01 to 0.1%). V gene TRBV24-1 combines with J gene TRBJ2-1, with D perhaps assigned TRBD1 or TRBD2 (5 bases each). V lost 2 bases to trimming and J lost 4 bases, with 17 bases between them. This CDR3 comprises 17 residues. CDR1 and CDR2 (germline): KGHDR, SFDVKD. CDR3 sequence (DNA): TGTGCCACCAGTGATTCTAACCGGGGCTTGGGATACAATGAGCAGTTCTTC. Translated: CATSDSNRGLGYNEQFF.

This clonotype occurred many times. V usage is TRBV12-3 or TRBV12-4 and J usage is TRBJ2-3; D unresolved. The V end was cut by 3 bases, the J end by 4 bases, with 11 bases between. The length of the CDR3 is 14 residues. For the CDR3, the DNA is TGTGCCAGCAGTTTTGGTGCAGCCGCAGATACGCAGTATTTT. Protein product: CASSFGAAADTQYF.

Judged by abundance, this clonotype is medium-sized. V usage is TRBV6-4 and J usage is TRBJ1-1, with 9 bases that match TRBD1. Germline values: CDR1 MRHNA, CDR2 SNTAGT. The CDR3 loop spans 15 amino acids. Trimming removed 5 bases from V and 6 bases from J; junction bases left unmatched: 10. The CDR3 protein is CASSPTWDREAEAFF. In DNA, the CDR3 is TGTGCCAGCAGTCCCACTTGGGACAGGGAGGCTGAAGCTTTCTTT.

This clonotype is large. The chain recombines TRBV28 with TRBJ2-3, with 10 bases that match TRBD1. The CDR3 runs to 15 residues. J lost 3 bases, V lost 6 bases, and 6 bases had no gene match. Germline CDR1 reads MDHEN; CDR2 reads SYDVKM. The CDR3 here is CASRMGQGLTDTQYF. The CDR3 nucleotides read TGTGCCAGCAGAATGGGACAGGGGTTGACAGATACGCAGTATTTT.

This clonotype occurred many times. The chain recombines TRBV9 with TRBJ1-4; maybe TRBD1 (5 bases). The germline V gene encodes CDR1 SGDLS and CDR2 YYNGEE. This CDR3 comprises 16 residues. V lost 4 bases and J lost 0, with 13 bases in between. CDR3 nucleotide sequence: TGTGCCAGCAGCCCCAACGGACAAGCAACTAATGAAAAACTGTTTTTT. Translated, it gives CASSPNGQATNEKLFF.

This clonotype is labeled as medium-sized. This rearrangement joins TRBV2 to TRBJ2-3, with a weak D call TRBD2 (7 bases). CDR3 length: 15 residues. CDR1 is SNHLY, CDR2 FYNNEI, per germline. Trimming left V 3 bases short and J 6 bases short, with 16 bases between. The CDR3, as DNA: TGTGCCAGCAGTGAGATCAGGGGAGCGGGGGATACGCAGTATTTT. It specifies CASSEIRGAGDTQYF.

In its sample, this clonotype ranks as medium-sized. This sequence joins TRBV5-6 and TRBJ1-5; D is unclear. V lost 4 bases to trimming and J lost 5 bases, with 7 bases between them. This CDR3 spans 12 amino acids. Germline V lookup: CDR1 SGHDT, CDR2 YYEEEE. CDR3 bases: TGTGCCAGCAGCGATGGTCATCAGCCCCAGCATTTT. Translating gives CASSDGHQPQHF.

This clonotype occurred many times. The V and J genes are TRBV23-1 and TRBJ2-5; D gene unclear. TRBV23-1 belongs to the ORF category, with a function that is uncertain. The germline V and J ends were trimmed by 0 bases and 4 bases, with 12 bases remaining between them. CDR3 length: 15 amino acids. CDR3 nucleotides: TGCGCCAGCAGTCAATCTTACAGATTTTCAGAGACCCAGTACTTC. Its translation: CASSQSYRFSETQYF.

In its sample, this clonotype ranks as medium-sized. The chain carries TRBV29-1 and TRBJ2-1, with TRBD2 as a possible D gene (5 bases). Germline CDR1 SQVTM, CDR2 ANQGSEA. The CDR3 spans 15 residues. V was shortened by 7 bases and J by 8 bases, with 24 bases between the two germline ends. CDR3 sequence: CSARAPALGGDEQFF. CDR3 sequence (DNA): TGCAGCGCCCGTGCACCGGCCCTCGGAGGCGATGAGCAGTTCTTC.

This clonotype ranks as medium-sized. The chain joins TRBV7-3 to TRBJ1-1; maybe TRBD1 (5 bases). Germline V gene data show CDR1 as SGHTA and CDR2 as FQGTGA. This CDR3 region has 12 residues. V shed 5 bases and J shed 10 bases, with 14 bases lying between them. CDR3 sequence: CASSHGGERAFF. The CDR3 region has the DNA TGTGCCAGCAGCCACGGGGGGGAGAGAGCTTTCTTT. The full variable domain, completed using reference TRBV7-3 and TRBJ1-1, is GAGVSQTPSNKVTEKGKYVELRCDPISGHTALYWYRQSLGQGPEFLIYFQGTGAADDSGLPNDRFFAVRPEGSVSTLKIQRTERGDSAVYLCASSHGGERAFFGQGTRLTVV.

In its sample, this clonotype was seen many times. The rearrangement uses TRBV29-1 and TRBJ2-3, with D possibly TRBD2 on 5 matching bases. Trimming stripped 4 bases from V and 2 bases from J, with 13 bases between. This CDR3 spans 14 amino acids. Germline V CDR1 and CDR2: SQVTM, ANQGSEA. The CDR3 bases are TGCAGCGTTGTGAAGGCGACTACCACAGATACGCAGTATTTT. Amino acid sequence: CSVVKATTTDTQYF.